This is a list of T cell receptor beta chains from one sample in a study of cytomegalovirus exposure and HLA in healthy donors. TCRdb's table, derived via immunoSEQ multiplex PCR, lists solely in-frame clones and lacks some. Of 100,000 to 150,000 clones listed, about 9.2% were seen once; the top ten hold about 7.5%. Sequencing was performed on PBMCs. These receptors were taken from a middle-aged woman in good health and CMV-seropositive. CDR3s include the opening cysteine and the closing phenylalanine or tryptophan. A D gene is named only where the DNA matches it firmly. For some rows the clone size is stated as once, few or many, or as a class when expanded; others skip it.

>NA|TRBJ2-2|TRBV29-1|few
TGCAGCGTTCTAGTGAGGGGGGAGCTGTTTTTT
CSVLVRGELFF
>NA|TRBJ2-1|TRBV15|few
TGTGCCACCAGCAGAGATTTCGCGGGGAACAATGAGCAGTTCTTC
CATSRDFAGNNEQFF
>TRBD1|TRBJ1-5|TRBV6-1|few
TGTGCCAGCAGTGAGCAGGGGGTGAATCAGCCCCAGCATTTT
CASSEQGVNQPQHF
>NA|TRBJ2-3|TRBV5-4|NA
TGTGCCAGCAGCTCGGGGACTAGCACAGATACGCAGTATTTT
CASSSGTSTDTQYF
>NA|TRBJ1-4|TRBV5-1|NA
TGCGCCAGCAGTTATACCGGGACAACTAATGAAAAACTGTTTTTT
CASSYTGTTNEKLFF
>NA|TRBJ1-1|TRBV6-1|NA
TGTGCCAGCAGACCCAGGGGAAGGGAAGCTTTCTTT
CASRPRGREAFF
>NA|TRBJ2-7|TRBV10-3|NA
TGTGCCATCAGTGCCGCGACATCCTACGAGCAGTACTTC
CAISAATSYEQYF
>TRBD1|TRBJ1-3|TRBV29-1|few
TGCAGCGTTGACCCAGGGACAGGGGCTGGAAACACCATATATTTT
CSVDPGTGAGNTIYF
>TRBD1|TRBJ1-4|TRBV5-1|NA
TGCGCCAGCAGCGCCTTACAGGGGGCACAAGAAAAACTGTTTTTT
CASSALQGAQEKLFF
>NA|TRBJ1-2|TRBV5-8|few
TGTGCCAGCAGTTCGGACAGCTATGGCTACACCTTC
CASSSDSYGYTF
>NA|TRBJ1-1|TRBV19|few
TGTGCCAGTAGTACGAGCAGACAGGAAGCTTTCTTT
CASSTSRQEAFF
>TRBD1|TRBJ2-3|TRBV6-1|few
TGTGCCAGCAGTTTGGACAGGGCGGTAGATACGCAGTATTTT
CASSLDRAVDTQYF
>NA|TRBJ2-7|TRBV5-5|NA
TGTGCCAGCAGCTTGAGCCAGGGGATTTACGAGCAGTACTTC
CASSLSQGIYEQYF
>TRBD1|TRBJ1-5|TRBV4-3|NA
TGCGCCAGCAGCCAAGATCTAGGGACAGGCAATCAGCCCCAGCATTTT
CASSQDLGTGNQPQHF
>NA|TRBJ2-7|TRBV5-1|few
TGCGCCAGCAGCGCACAGGGAAACGAGCAGTACTTC
CASSAQGNEQYF
>NA|TRBJ1-5|TRBV11-2|few
TGTGCCAGCCCGGGAATGGGTCAGCCCCAGCATTTT
CASPGMGQPQHF